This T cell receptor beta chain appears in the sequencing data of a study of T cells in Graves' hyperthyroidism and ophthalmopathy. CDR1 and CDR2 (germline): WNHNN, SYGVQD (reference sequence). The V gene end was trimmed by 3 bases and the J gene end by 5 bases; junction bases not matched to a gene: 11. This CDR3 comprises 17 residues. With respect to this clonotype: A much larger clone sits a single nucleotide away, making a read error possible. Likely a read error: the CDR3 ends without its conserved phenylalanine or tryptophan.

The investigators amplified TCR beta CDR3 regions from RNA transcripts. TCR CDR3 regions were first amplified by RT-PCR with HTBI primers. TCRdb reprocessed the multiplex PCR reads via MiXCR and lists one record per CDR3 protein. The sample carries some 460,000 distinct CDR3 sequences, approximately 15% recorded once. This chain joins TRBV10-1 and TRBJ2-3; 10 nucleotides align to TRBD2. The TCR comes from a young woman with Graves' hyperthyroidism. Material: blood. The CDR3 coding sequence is TGCGCCAGCAGTGAAGTAGCGAGCGGGGGGGCTGAAGATACGCAGTATTCT. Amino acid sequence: CASSEVASGGAEDTQYS.